The rows below give T cell receptor beta chains drawn from one sample of a study of T cells in Graves' hyperthyroidism and ophthalmopathy. Using its own MiXCR run on the multiplex PCR reads, TCRdb lists one record per CDR3 protein. The sample lists some 500,000 distinct CDR3 sequences, around 14% seen once, with 15% to 20% in the top ten. Specimen: blood. These receptors were collected from a woman aged 18-30 years with Graves' hyperthyroidism. The CDR3 runs from the conserved cysteine through the conserved F or W. D genes are given only for firm matches. Expanded clones are given a class, and other clones once, few, many or no size at all.

D gene: TRBD2
clone size: many
V gene: TRBV9
J gene: TRBJ2-1
CDR3 DNA: TGTGCCAGCAGCGTTAGGAGCGGGAGGGCCGACAATGAGCAGTTCTTC
CDR3 protein: CASSVRSGRADNEQFF

D gene: -
clone size: many
V gene: TRBV11-2
J gene: TRBJ2-2
CDR3 DNA: TGTGCCAGCAGACGGGAAACGAGCACCGGGGAGCTGTTTTTT
CDR3 protein: CASRRETSTGELFF

D gene: -
clone size: -
V gene: TRBV19
J gene: TRBJ1-6
CDR3 DNA: TGTGCCAGTACTTTATACGGATTGCGGATGGATTCACCCCTCCACTTT
CDR3 protein: CASTLYGLRMDSPLHF

D gene: -
clone size: -
V gene: TRBV6-1
J gene: TRBJ1-5
CDR3 DNA: TGTGCCAGCAGACCTCCTTTTTACTATAGCAATCAGCCCCAGCATTTT
CDR3 protein: CASRPPFYYSNQPQHF

D gene: TRBD1
clone size: many
V gene: TRBV12-3/TRBV12-4
J gene: TRBJ1-3
CDR3 DNA: TGTGCCAGCAGGGGGACAGGGTTCTCTGGAAACACCATATATTTT
CDR3 protein: CASRGTGFSGNTIYF

D gene: TRBD1
clone size: -
V gene: TRBV6-5
J gene: TRBJ2-5
CDR3 DNA: TGTGCCAGCAGTTCCGGGACAGGGGCCTACCAAGAGACCCAGTACTTC
CDR3 protein: CASSSGTGAYQETQYF

D gene: -
clone size: -
V gene: TRBV30
J gene: TRBJ1-5
CDR3 DNA: TGTGCCTGGAGCCCGGTCAATCAGCCCCAGCATTTT
CDR3 protein: CAWSPVNQPQHF

D gene: TRBD1
clone size: many
V gene: TRBV29-1
J gene: TRBJ2-5
CDR3 DNA: TGCAGCGTTGAAGAGGCAGGGGACAGCATGGAAGAGACCCAGTACTTC
CDR3 protein: CSVEEAGDSMEETQYF

D gene: -
clone size: many
V gene: TRBV3-1
J gene: TRBJ2-7
CDR3 DNA: TGTGCCAGCAGCCACGGCAGGGCTGGGGAGCAGTACTTC
CDR3 protein: CASSHGRAGEQYF

D gene: TRBD1
clone size: many
V gene: TRBV5-4
J gene: TRBJ2-2
CDR3 DNA: TGTGCCAGCGGACAGGAACTAAACACCGGGGAGCTGTTTTTT
CDR3 protein: CASGQELNTGELFF

D gene: TRBD2
clone size: many
V gene: TRBV2
J gene: TRBJ2-7
CDR3 DNA: TGTGCCAGCAGTGAACCCTTTCTAGCGGAACCTTACGAGCAGTACTTC
CDR3 protein: CASSEPFLAEPYEQYF

D gene: TRBD1
clone size: few
V gene: TRBV30
J gene: TRBJ2-3
CDR3 DNA: TGTGCCTGCGACAACAGGGGGCCCACAGATACGCAGTATTTT
CDR3 protein: CACDNRGPTDTQYF

D gene: -
clone size: many
V gene: TRBV20-1
J gene: TRBJ1-5
CDR3 DNA: TGCAGTGCTAGCTCGACCCCTCGGAGGCCCCAGCATTTT
CDR3 protein: CSASSTPRRPQHF

D gene: TRBD2
clone size: many
V gene: TRBV24-1
J gene: TRBJ2-1
CDR3 DNA: TGTGCCACCAGTGACTCCGGGACTAGCCGCGGCTATGAGCAGTTCTTC
CDR3 protein: CATSDSGTSRGYEQFF

D gene: -
clone size: few
V gene: TRBV27
J gene: TRBJ2-6
CDR3 DNA: TGTGCCACCCGGAGGACTGGGGCCAACGTCCTGACTTTC
CDR3 protein: CATRRTGANVLTF

D gene: TRBD2
clone size: many
V gene: TRBV12-5
J gene: TRBJ2-1
CDR3 DNA: TGTGCTAGTGGTTTGGAGATAGCGGGGGGATACAATGAGCAGTTCTTC
CDR3 protein: CASGLEIAGGYNEQFF

D gene: -
clone size: -
V gene: TRBV19
J gene: TRBJ2-2
CDR3 DNA: TGTGCCAGTAGTATAGATCTTTCCGGGACAACGAACACCGGGGAGCTGTTTTTT
CDR3 protein: CASSIDLSGTTNTGELFF

D gene: -
clone size: -
V gene: TRBV19
J gene: TRBJ1-1
CDR3 DNA: TGTGCCAGTAGTTGGTTGAACACTGAAGCTTTCTTT
CDR3 protein: CASSWLNTEAFF

D gene: -
clone size: -
V gene: TRBV5-5
J gene: TRBJ2-7
CDR3 DNA: TGTGCCAGCAGCATTTCTAGCGATCCCTCCTACAATGAGCAGTACTTC
CDR3 protein: CASSISSDPSYNEQYF

D gene: -
clone size: many
V gene: TRBV5-1
J gene: TRBJ2-6
CDR3 DNA: TGCGCCAGCAGCTTGACAGGAGGGTCCGGGGCCAACGTCCTGACTTTC
CDR3 protein: CASSLTGGSGANVLTF

D gene: -
clone size: many
V gene: TRBV27
J gene: TRBJ2-1
CDR3 DNA: TGTGCCAGCAGTTTATTAGGGTGGGGGACCGTGGACAATGAGCAGTTCTTC
CDR3 protein: CASSLLGWGTVDNEQFF

D gene: -
clone size: few
V gene: TRBV9
J gene: TRBJ2-3
CDR3 DNA: TGTGCCAGCAGCGGTGGGGGCACAGATACGCAGTATTTT
CDR3 protein: CASSGGGTDTQYF

D gene: TRBD1
clone size: many
V gene: TRBV27
J gene: TRBJ1-2
CDR3 DNA: TGTGCCAGCAGCACCGGGACAGGCTATGGCTACACCTTC
CDR3 protein: CASSTGTGYGYTF

D gene: -
clone size: -
V gene: TRBV7-2
J gene: TRBJ2-7
CDR3 DNA: TGTGCCAGCAGTTGGGGAGAAGGCTCCTACGAGCAGTACTTC
CDR3 protein: CASSWGEGSYEQYF

D gene: TRBD2
clone size: few
V gene: TRBV5-1
J gene: TRBJ2-5
CDR3 DNA: TGCGCCAGCAGCCTCTTTGGCCTAGCGGAAGAGACCCAGTACTTC
CDR3 protein: CASSLFGLAEETQYF

D gene: -
clone size: many
V gene: TRBV11-2
J gene: TRBJ1-1
CDR3 DNA: TGTGCCAGCAGCAGGAGGGACGGTGAAGCTTTCTTT
CDR3 protein: CASSRRDGEAFF

D gene: -
clone size: many
V gene: TRBV27
J gene: TRBJ1-5
CDR3 DNA: TGTGCCAGCAGTTTGTCCCAGAATCAGCCCCAGCATTTT
CDR3 protein: CASSLSQNQPQHF

D gene: -
clone size: many
V gene: TRBV15
J gene: TRBJ1-5
CDR3 DNA: TGTGCCACCAGCAGAGACGGTTATGGGGGCTATAGCAATCAGCCCCAGCATTTT
CDR3 protein: CATSRDGYGGYSNQPQHF

D gene: -
clone size: -
V gene: TRBV19
J gene: TRBJ2-1
CDR3 DNA: TGTGCCAGTACCCTAATTAGCGGACCTTACAATGAGCAGTTCTTC
CDR3 protein: CASTLISGPYNEQFF

D gene: TRBD2
clone size: many
V gene: TRBV6-1
J gene: TRBJ2-4
CDR3 DNA: TGTGCCAGCAGTGACTATAGCGGGAGGGCTGGGAAAAACATTCAGTACTTC
CDR3 protein: CASSDYSGRAGKNIQYF